The 2 T cell receptor beta chains below come from one sample, sequenced in a study of tumour-infiltrating T cells in Burkitt lymphoma (dated by TCRdb to the early 2020s). Library preparation employed the immunoSEQ multiplex PCR assay. TCRdb obtained this table from immuneACCESS and retained in-frame rearrangements with V and J assigned. These tables miss some clones; where compared with another copy, unresolved V genes account for less than half of the shortfall, and the remainder is unexplained. This sample lists over a hundred clones; around 80% were detected once. 25% to 35% of the sample goes to the ten largest clones. The source material was tumor tissue. The receptors here all came from a human donor with Burkitt lymphoma.

The rearrangement uses TRBV29-1 and TRBJ2-3; 8 bases agree with TRBD2. The CDR3 runs 10 residues. The germline gives CDR1 SQVTM, CDR2 ANQGSEA. V lost 6 bases, J lost 12 bases, and 5 bases stayed unmatched. This CDR3 is CSVGLAFQYF. In DNA, the CDR3 is TGCAGCGTAGGACTAGCTTTTCAGTATTTT.

Of note for this clone: One junction end disagrees with the germline gene, perhaps due to a read error. This chain joins TRBV9 and TRBJ2-2; the D is unclear. CDR1 SGDLS and CDR2 YYNGEE come from the germline V gene. The length of the CDR3 is 15 residues. CDR3 sequence reads: CVSSNPPPGTGELFF. In DNA form, the CDR3 reads TGTGTCAGCAGCAATCCTCCGCCGGGCACCGGGGAGCTGTTTTTT.